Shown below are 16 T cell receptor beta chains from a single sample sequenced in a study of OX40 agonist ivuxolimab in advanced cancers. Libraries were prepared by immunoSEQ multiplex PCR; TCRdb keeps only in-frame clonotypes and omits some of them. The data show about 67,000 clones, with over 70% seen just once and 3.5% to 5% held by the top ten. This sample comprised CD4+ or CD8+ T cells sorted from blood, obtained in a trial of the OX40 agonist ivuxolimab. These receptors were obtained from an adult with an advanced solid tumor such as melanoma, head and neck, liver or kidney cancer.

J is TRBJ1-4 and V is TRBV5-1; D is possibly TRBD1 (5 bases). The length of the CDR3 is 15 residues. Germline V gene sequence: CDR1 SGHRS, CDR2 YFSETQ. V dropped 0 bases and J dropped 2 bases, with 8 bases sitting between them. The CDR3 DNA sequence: TGCGCCAGCAGCTTGGCAGGGTACACTAATGAAAAACTGTTTTTT. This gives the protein CASSLAGYTNEKLFF.

This CDR3 reads CSVEDWGTETDTQYF. The CDR3 nucleotides read TGCAGCGTTGAAGATTGGGGGACAGAGACAGATACGCAGTATTTT. The chain is built from TRBV29-1 and TRBJ2-3; 7 bases map to TRBD1. The V segment lost 0 bases and the J segment 3 bases; nucleotides outside the gene matches: 6. Per the germline V gene, CDR1 is SQVTM and CDR2 is ANQGSEA. The CDR3 runs to 15 residues.

The CDR3 region is CASRTWGNQPQHF. CDR3 in DNA: TGTGCCAGCCGTACCTGGGGGAATCAGCCCCAGCATTTT. The V gene is TRBV6-1, the J gene TRBJ1-5; maybe TRBD1 (5 bases). There are 13 residues in the CDR3. Trimming pared 8 bases from V and 4 bases from J, leaving 12 bases between. Germline V gives CDR1 MNHNS, CDR2 SASEGT.

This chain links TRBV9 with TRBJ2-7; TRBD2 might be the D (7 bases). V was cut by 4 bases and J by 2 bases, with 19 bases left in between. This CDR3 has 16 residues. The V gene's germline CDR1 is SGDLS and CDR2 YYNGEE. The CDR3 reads CASSPGDTGRPYEQYF. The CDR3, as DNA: TGTGCCAGCAGCCCTGGGGACACCGGGAGGCCCTACGAGCAGTACTTC.

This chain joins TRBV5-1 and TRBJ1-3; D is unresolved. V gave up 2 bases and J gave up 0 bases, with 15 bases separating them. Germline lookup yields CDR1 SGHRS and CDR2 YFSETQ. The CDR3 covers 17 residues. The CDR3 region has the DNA TGCGCCAGCAGCTTAGATGGGAGCCGGTTCTCTGGAAACACCATATATTTT. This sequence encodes CASSLDGSRFSGNTIYF.

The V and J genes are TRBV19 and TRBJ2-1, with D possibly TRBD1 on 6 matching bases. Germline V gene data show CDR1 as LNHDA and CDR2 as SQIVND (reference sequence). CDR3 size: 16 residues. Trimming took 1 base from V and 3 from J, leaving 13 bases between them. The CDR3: CASSIGSGTHYNEQFF. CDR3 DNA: TGTGCCAGTAGTATAGGGTCTGGGACACACTACAATGAGCAGTTCTTC.

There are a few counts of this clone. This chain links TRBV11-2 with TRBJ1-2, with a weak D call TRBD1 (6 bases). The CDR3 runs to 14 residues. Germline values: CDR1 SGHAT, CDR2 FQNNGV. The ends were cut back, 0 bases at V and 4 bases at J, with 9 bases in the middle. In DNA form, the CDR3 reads TGTGCCAGCAGCTTAGAACAGGGTGGCTATGGCTACACCTTC. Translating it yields CASSLEQGGYGYTF.

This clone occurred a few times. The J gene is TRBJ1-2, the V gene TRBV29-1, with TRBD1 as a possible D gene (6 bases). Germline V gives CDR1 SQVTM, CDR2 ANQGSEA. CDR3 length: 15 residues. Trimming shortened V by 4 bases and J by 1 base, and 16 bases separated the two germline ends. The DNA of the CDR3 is TGCAGCGTTGGGGGGCAGGGGTCTTATAACTATGGCTACACCTTC. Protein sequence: CSVGGQGSYNYGYTF.

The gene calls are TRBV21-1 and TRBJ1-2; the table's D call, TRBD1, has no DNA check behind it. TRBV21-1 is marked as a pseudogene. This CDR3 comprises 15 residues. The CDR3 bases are TGTGCCAGCAGAAGTAGGCCAGGACAGGGGGCTGGCTACACCTTC. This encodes CASRSRPGQGAGYTF.

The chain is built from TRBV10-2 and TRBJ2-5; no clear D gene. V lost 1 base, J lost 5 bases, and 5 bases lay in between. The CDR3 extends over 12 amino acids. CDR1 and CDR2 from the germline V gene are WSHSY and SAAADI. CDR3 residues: CASSEFVETQYF. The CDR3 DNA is TGCGCCAGCAGTGAGTTTGTGGAGACCCAGTACTTC.

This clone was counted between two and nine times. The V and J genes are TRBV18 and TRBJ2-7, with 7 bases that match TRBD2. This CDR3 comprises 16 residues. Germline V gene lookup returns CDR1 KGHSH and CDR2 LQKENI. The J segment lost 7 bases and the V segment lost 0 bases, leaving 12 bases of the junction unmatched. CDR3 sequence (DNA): TGTGCCAGCTCACCACCGGGCAGCGGGGCCGGTCTTGAGCAGTACTTC. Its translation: CASSPPGSGAGLEQYF.

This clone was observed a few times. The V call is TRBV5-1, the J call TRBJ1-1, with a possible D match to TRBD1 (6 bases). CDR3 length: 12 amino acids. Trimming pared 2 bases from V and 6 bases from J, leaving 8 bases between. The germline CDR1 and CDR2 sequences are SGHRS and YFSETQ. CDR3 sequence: CASSLQGSEAFF. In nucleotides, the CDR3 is TGCGCCAGCAGCTTACAGGGCTCTGAAGCTTTCTTT.

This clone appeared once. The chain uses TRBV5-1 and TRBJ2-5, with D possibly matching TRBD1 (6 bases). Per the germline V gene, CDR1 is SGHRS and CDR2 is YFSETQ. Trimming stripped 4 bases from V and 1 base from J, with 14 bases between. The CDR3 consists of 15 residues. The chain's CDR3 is CASSQPDRIQETQYF. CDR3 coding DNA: TGCGCCAGCAGCCAGCCGGACAGAATCCAAGAGACCCAGTACTTC.

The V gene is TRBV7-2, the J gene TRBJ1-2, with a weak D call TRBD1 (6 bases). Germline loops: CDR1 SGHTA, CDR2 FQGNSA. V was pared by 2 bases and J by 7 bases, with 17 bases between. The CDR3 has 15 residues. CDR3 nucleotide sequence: TGTGCCAGCAGCTTAACGCACACAGGGACGGTTGGCTACACCTTC. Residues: CASSLTHTGTVGYTF. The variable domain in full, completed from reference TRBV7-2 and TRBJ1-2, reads GAGVSQSPSNKVTEKGKDVELRCDPISGHTALYWYRQSLGQGLEFLIYFQGNSAPDKSGLPSDRFSAERTGGSVSTLTIQRTQQEDSAVYLCASSLTHTGTVGYTFGSGTRLTVV.

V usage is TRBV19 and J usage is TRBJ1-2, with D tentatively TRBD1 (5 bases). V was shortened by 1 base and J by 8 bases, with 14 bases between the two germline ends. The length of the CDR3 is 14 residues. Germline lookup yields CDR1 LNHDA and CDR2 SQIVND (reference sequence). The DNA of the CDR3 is TGTGCCAGTAGTATAGCTCCAGGGAGCCTCGGCTACACCTTC. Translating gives CASSIAPGSLGYTF.

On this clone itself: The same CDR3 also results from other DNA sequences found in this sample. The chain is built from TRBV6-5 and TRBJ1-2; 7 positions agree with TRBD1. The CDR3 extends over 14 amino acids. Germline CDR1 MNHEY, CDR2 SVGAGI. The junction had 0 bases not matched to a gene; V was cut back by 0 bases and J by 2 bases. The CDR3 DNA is TGTGCCAGCAGTTACTCGACAGGGAACTATGGCTACACCTTC. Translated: CASSYSTGNYGYTF.